Below are 18 T cell receptor beta chains sequenced from a single sample in a study of Graves' ophthalmopathy and Graves' hyperthyroidism. Amplified material comprised TCR beta CDR3 regions derived from RNA transcripts. HTBI-primed RT-PCR formed the first round, and a multiplex PCR formed the second. TCRdb reanalysed the multiplex PCR reads using MiXCR and keeps one entry per CDR3 protein. The table has around 600,000 distinct CDR3 sequences, 35% to 45% seen once. The sample consisted of peripheral blood. These receptors came from an adult man with Graves' ophthalmopathy.

The chain carries TRBV7-8 and TRBJ2-5, with a tentative D call TRBD2 (5 bases). V was cut by 7 bases and J by 7 bases, with 10 bases left in between. CDR3 length: 11 amino acids. From germline, CDR1 is SGHVS and CDR2 FQNEAQ. The CDR3 loop is CASTLAGTQYF. For the CDR3, the DNA is TGTGCCAGCACCCTAGCCGGGACCCAGTACTTC.

The rearrangement links TRBV12-3 or TRBV12-4 to TRBJ2-7; TRBD1 matches 9 bases. The CDR3 has 16 amino acids. Trimming removed 5 bases from V and 7 bases from J; junction bases left unmatched: 15. CDR3 amino acids: CASSTPGQGLLGEQYF. The CDR3 bases are TGTGCCAGCAGTACTCCGGGACAGGGATTATTGGGGGAGCAGTACTTC.

This clonotype was picked up a small number of times. One end of the junction is discordant with germline, which a read error may explain. The CDR3 loop reads CASSQGPTGGSRYEQYF. The CDR3 nucleotides are TGCGCCAGCAGCCAAGGCCCTACGGGCGGGAGTCGCTACGAGCAGTACTTC. The chain carries TRBV7-2 and TRBJ2-7; 7 positions agree with TRBD2. This CDR3 is built from 17 residues. The germline V gene encodes CDR1 SGHTA and CDR2 FQGNSA. Supplemented by reference TRBV7-2 and TRBJ2-7, the full variable domain reads GAGVSQSPSNKVTEKGKDVELRCDPISGHTALYWYRQSLGQGLEFLIYFQGNSAPDKSGLPSDRFSAERTGGSVSTLTIQRTQQEDSAVYLCASSQGPTGGSRYEQYFGPGTRLTVT.

This clonotype appeared a few times. The chain combines TRBV12-3 or TRBV12-4 with TRBJ2-2; D is possibly TRBD1 or TRBD2 (5 bases each). Trimming took off 7 bases at V and 3 bases at J, with 12 bases between the two ends. The CDR3 totals 14 residues. CDR3 sequence reads: CASTPGTHTGELFF. The CDR3 coding sequence is TGTGCCAGCACCCCAGGGACCCACACCGGGGAGCTGTTTTTT.

A word on this clonotype: A much larger clone lies one base from this, so it may be a read error. The chain uses TRBV7-3 and TRBJ1-4, with 12 bases identical to TRBD1. V trimming: 4 bases; J trimming: 7 bases; junction bases outside the gene matches: 4. The CDR3 extends over 15 amino acids. Germline V gives CDR1 SGHTA, CDR2 FQGTGA. CDR3 region: CASSSTGQGAEKLFF. CDR3 in DNA: TGTGCCAGCAGCTCTACGGGACAGGGGGCTGAAAAACTGTTTTTT.

In its sample, this clonotype was seen once. The rearrangement joins TRBV7-9 to TRBJ1-5; D gene unclear. The germline V and J ends were trimmed by 5 bases and 11 bases, with 13 bases remaining between them. This CDR3 has 12 amino acids. Germline V gives CDR1 SEHNR, CDR2 FQNEAQ (reference sequence). This CDR3 reads CASSASWETQHF. In DNA, the CDR3 is TGTGCCAGCAGCGCGAGTTGGGAGACCCAGCATTTT.

In this sample, this clonotype turned up many times. The J gene is TRBJ2-2, the V gene TRBV7-2, with D maybe TRBD1 (5 bases). Germline CDR1 reads SGHTA; CDR2 reads FQGNSA. The CDR3 runs to 15 residues. Trimming stripped 3 bases from V and 4 bases from J, with 12 bases between. For the CDR3, the DNA is TGTGCCAGCAGCTTGGTAGCCAGGGTCACCGGGGAGCTGTTTTTT. This codes for CASSLVARVTGELFF.

This sequence joins TRBV7-3 and TRBJ2-3; the D gene is possibly TRBD1 (6 bases). V was clipped by 11 bases and J by 4 bases, with 16 bases between them. The CDR3 consists of 13 residues. The germline V gene encodes CDR1 SGHTA and CDR2 FQGTGA. This CDR3 reads CASAQGGADTQYF. DNA for the CDR3: TGTGCCTCGGCACAGGGTGGCGCAGATACGCAGTATTTT.

The J gene is TRBJ1-2, the V gene TRBV14; the match to TRBD1 covers 11 bases. This CDR3 is built from 15 residues. V shed 4 bases, J shed 1 base, and the junction held 2 bases outside the gene matches. Looked up from germline, CDR1 is SGHDN and CDR2 is FVKESK. As DNA, the CDR3 is TGTGCCAGCAGCCGGACAGGGGGCCTTAACTATGGCTACACCTTC. Translation: CASSRTGGLNYGYTF.

The chain employs TRBV4-1 and TRBJ2-5; no firm D call. The CDR3 is made up of 19 amino acids. CDR1 MGHRA and CDR2 YSYEKL come from the germline V gene. Deletions cut 0 bases from V and 0 bases from J, with 20 bases between. The CDR3 protein is CASSQEGLSSEIYQETQYF. The CDR3 DNA sequence: TGCGCCAGCAGCCAAGAAGGGCTCTCCTCGGAGATCTACCAAGAGACCCAGTACTTC.

This clonotype was found many times. DNA of the CDR3: TGTGCCAGCGGAGTGTGGAATTCACCCCTCCACTTT. This sequence encodes CASGVWNSPLHF. V is TRBV6-5 and J is TRBJ1-6; D call uncertain. There are 12 residues in the CDR3. Germline V CDR1 and CDR2: MNHEY, SVGAGI. V was pared by 8 bases and J by 7 bases, with 9 bases between.

This chain joins TRBV7-8 and TRBJ2-1; TRBD1 might be the D (6 bases). Germline V gives CDR1 SGHVS, CDR2 FQNEAQ. V lost 10 bases and J lost 1, with 14 bases in between. The CDR3 runs 14 residues. The CDR3 region is CATTLGASYNEQFF. The CDR3 DNA follows: TGTGCCACCACGTTGGGGGCTTCCTACAATGAGCAGTTCTTC.

The V gene is TRBV12-3 or TRBV12-4, the J gene TRBJ1-2, with D possibly matching TRBD1 (5 bases). V was cut by 7 bases and J by 8 bases, with 11 bases left in between. The CDR3 is 11 amino acids. CDR3 region: CASTWRQGYTF. In DNA form, the CDR3 reads TGTGCCAGCACCTGGAGACAGGGCTACACCTTC.

The rearrangement joins TRBV10-3 to TRBJ2-5, with a possible D match to TRBD1 (5 bases). The length of the CDR3 is 14 residues. The ends were cut back, 10 bases at V and 7 bases at J, with 22 bases in the middle. From germline, CDR1 is ENHRY and CDR2 SYGVKD. The CDR3 here is CASSQGDSSGTQYF. The CDR3 DNA is TGTGCCAGCAGCCAAGGAGACAGTTCAGGGACCCAGTACTTC.

Many counts were recorded for this clonotype. The CDR3 region is CASSATGAESNQPQHF. The CDR3 DNA reads TGTGCCAGCAGTGCGACAGGGGCGGAGAGCAATCAGCCCCAGCATTTT. The rearrangement joins TRBV2 to TRBJ1-5; TRBD1 aligns across 8 bases. Germline V gene lookup returns CDR1 SNHLY and CDR2 FYNNEI. The CDR3 runs to 16 residues. The V gene end was trimmed by 4 bases and the J gene end by 1 base; junction bases not matched to a gene: 6. Looking up the rest from reference TRBV2 and TRBJ1-5 gives the full variable domain: EPEVTQTPSHQVTQMGQEVILRCVPISNHLYFYWYRQILGQKVEFLVSFYNNEISEKSEIFDDQFSVERPDGSNFTLKIRSTKLEDSAMYFCASSATGAESNQPQHFGDGTRLSIL.

A word on this clonotype: A read error may explain this, as a much larger clone is one base away. This CDR3 fails to terminate in the conserved phenylalanine or tryptophan, so it likely reflects a read error. The rearrangement links TRBV20-1 to TRBJ2-7; 9 bases line up with TRBD2. V was pared by 6 bases and J by 7 bases, with 10 bases of the junction left unmatched. Germline-derived CDR1 and CDR2 are DFQATT and SNEGSKA (reference sequence). The CDR3 covers 13 residues. In DNA, the CDR3 is TGCAGTGCCCTTAGCGGGAGTGATGCGGAGCAGTACTGC. Protein sequence: CSALSGSDAEQYC.

This rearrangement joins TRBV29-1 to TRBJ1-3; 7 nucleotides line up with TRBD1. The junction had 4 bases not matched to a gene; V was cut back by 8 bases and J by 0 bases. This CDR3 contains 13 residues. CDR1 and CDR2 (germline): SQVTM, ANQGSEA. This chain's CDR3 is CSSYRGSGNTIYF. CDR3 nucleotides: TGCAGCTCTTACAGGGGCTCTGGAAACACCATATATTTT.

This clonotype was detected a few times. V gene TRBV7-8 combines with J gene TRBJ2-3; 7 bases are a match to TRBD2. J gave up 0 bases and V 3 bases, and 6 bases lay outside the gene matches. Germline assignment: CDR1 SGHVS and CDR2 FQNEAQ. The CDR3 is 16 residues long. The CDR3, as DNA: TGTGCCAGCAGCTTGGAGGGAGGGACTAGCACAGATACGCAGTATTTT. This translates into CASSLEGGTSTDTQYF.